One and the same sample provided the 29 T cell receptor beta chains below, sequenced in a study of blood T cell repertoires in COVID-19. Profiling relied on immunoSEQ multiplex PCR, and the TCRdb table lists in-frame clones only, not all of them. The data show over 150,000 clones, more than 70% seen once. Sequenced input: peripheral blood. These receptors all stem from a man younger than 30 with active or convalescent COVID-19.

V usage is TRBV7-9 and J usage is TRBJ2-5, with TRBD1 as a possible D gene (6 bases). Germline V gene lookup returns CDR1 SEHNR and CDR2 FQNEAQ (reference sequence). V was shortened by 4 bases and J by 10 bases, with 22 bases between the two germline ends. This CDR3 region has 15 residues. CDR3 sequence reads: CASSSPGQPHPGQYF. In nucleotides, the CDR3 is TGTGCCAGCAGCTCACCGGGACAACCGCATCCGGGCCAGTACTTC. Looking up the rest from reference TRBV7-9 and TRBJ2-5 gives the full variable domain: DTGVSQNPRHKITKRGQNVTFRCDPISEHNRLYWYRQTLGQGPEFLTYFQNEAQLEKSRLLSDRFSAERPKGSFSTLEIQRTEQGDSAMYLCASSSPGQPHPGQYFGPGTRLLVL.

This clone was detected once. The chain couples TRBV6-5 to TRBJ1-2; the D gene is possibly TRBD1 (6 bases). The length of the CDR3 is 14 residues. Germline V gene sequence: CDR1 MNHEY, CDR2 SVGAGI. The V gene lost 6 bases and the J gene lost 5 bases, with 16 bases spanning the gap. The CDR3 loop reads CASRLTGPPYGYTF. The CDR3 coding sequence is TGTGCCAGCAGATTAACAGGGCCCCCTTATGGCTACACCTTC.

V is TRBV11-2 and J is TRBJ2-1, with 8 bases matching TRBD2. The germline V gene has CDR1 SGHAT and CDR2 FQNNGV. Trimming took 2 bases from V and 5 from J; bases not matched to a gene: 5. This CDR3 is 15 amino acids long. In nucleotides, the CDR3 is TGTGCCAGCAGCTTACACGCGGGGGGCAACAATGAGCAGTTCTTC. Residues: CASSLHAGGNNEQFF.

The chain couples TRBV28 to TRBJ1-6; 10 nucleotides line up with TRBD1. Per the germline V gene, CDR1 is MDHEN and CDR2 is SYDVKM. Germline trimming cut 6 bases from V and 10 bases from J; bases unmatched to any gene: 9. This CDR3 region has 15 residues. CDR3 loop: CASSTSGTGVSPLHF. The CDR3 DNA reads TGTGCCAGCAGCACCTCCGGGACAGGGGTATCACCCCTCCACTTT. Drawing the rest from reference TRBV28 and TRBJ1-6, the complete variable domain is DVKVTQSSRYLVKRTGEKVFLECVQDMDHENMFWYRQDPGLGLRLIYFSYDVKMKEKGDIPEGYSVSREKKERFSLILESASTNQTSMYLCASSTSGTGVSPLHFGNGTRLTVT.

Here the CDR3 DNA reads TGCGCCAGCCAGCCGGGAGGGTCCTACAATGAGCAGTTCTTC. This gives the protein CASQPGGSYNEQFF. The chain combines TRBV5-1 with TRBJ2-1; 8 bases map to TRBD2. The CDR3 contains 14 residues. Germline V gene sequence: CDR1 SGHRS, CDR2 YFSETQ. The V segment lost 7 bases and the J segment 1 base; nucleotides outside the gene matches: 4.

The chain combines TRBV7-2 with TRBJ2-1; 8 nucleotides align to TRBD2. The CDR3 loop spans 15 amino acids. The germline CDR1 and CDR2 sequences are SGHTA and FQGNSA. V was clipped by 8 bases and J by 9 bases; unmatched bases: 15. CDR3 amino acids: CASGGMTSVRGEQFF. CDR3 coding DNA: TGTGCCAGCGGGGGGATGACTAGCGTCCGTGGTGAGCAGTTCTTC. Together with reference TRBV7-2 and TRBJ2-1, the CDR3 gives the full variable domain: GAGVSQSPSNKVTEKGKDVELRCDPISGHTALYWYRQSLGQGLEFLIYFQGNSAPDKSGLPSDRFSAERTGGSVSTLTIQRTQQEDSAVYLCASGGMTSVRGEQFFGPGTRLTVL.

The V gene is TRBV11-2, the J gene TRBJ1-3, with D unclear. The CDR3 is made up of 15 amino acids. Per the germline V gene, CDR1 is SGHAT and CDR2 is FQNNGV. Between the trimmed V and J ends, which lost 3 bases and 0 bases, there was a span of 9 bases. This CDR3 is CASSFGRLSGNTIYF. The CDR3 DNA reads TGTGCCAGCAGCTTTGGGAGACTCTCTGGAAACACCATATATTTT.

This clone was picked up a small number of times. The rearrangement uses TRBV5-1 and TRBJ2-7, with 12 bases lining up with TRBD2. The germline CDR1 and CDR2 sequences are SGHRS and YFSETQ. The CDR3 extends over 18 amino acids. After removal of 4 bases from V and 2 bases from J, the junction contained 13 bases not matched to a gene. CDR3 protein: CASSPGLAGLPSPYEQYF. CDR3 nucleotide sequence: TGCGCCAGCAGCCCGGGACTAGCGGGCCTCCCTAGCCCCTACGAGCAGTACTTC.

The DNA of the CDR3 is TGTGCCAGCAGGACGACAGGCTTAAACTATGGCTACACCTTC. Encoded protein: CASRTTGLNYGYTF. This chain links TRBV6-5 with TRBJ1-2; possibly TRBD1 for D (6 bases). This CDR3 contains 14 residues. Germline CDR1 is MNHEY and CDR2 is SVGAGI. V lost 6 bases and J lost 2, with 13 bases in between.

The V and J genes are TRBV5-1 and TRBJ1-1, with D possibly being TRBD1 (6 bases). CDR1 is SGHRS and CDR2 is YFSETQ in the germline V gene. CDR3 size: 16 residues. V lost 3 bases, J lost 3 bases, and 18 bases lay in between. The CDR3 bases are TGCGCCAGCAGCTCAGGGACACCCGAGGGGCACACTGAAGCTTTCTTT. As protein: CASSSGTPEGHTEAFF.

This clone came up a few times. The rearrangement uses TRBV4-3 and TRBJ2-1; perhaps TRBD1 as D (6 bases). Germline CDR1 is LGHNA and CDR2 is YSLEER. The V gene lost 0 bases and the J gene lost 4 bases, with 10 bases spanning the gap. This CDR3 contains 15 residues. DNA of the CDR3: TGCGCCAGCAGCCAAGAAGGCCAGGGGTACAATGAGCAGTTCTTC. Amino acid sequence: CASSQEGQGYNEQFF.

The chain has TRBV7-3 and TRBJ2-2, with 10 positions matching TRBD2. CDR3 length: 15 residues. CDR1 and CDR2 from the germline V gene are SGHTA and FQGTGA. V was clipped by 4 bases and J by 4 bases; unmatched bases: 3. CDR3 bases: TGTGCCAGCAGCTCCCGGACTAGCGGCACCGGGGAGCTGTTTTTT. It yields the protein CASSSRTSGTGELFF.

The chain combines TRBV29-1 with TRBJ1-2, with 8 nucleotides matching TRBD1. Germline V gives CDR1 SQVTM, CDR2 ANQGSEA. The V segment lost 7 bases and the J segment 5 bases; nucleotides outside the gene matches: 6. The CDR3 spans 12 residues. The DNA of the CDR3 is TGCAGCGCAAATGACAGGGGATATGGCTACACCTTC. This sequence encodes CSANDRGYGYTF.

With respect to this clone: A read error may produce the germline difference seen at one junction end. CDR3 region: CASSLAGALEQYF. The CDR3 bases are TGTGCCAGCAGTCTAGCGGGAGCTTTAGAGCAGTACTTC. This chain connects TRBV12-3 or TRBV12-4 to TRBJ2-7; 10 nucleotides agree with TRBD2. CDR3 length equals 13 residues.

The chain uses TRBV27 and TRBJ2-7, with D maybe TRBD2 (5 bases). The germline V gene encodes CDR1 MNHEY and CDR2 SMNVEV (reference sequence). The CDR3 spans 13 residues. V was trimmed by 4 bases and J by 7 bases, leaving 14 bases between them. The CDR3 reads CASSSTSPGEQYF. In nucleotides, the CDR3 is TGTGCCAGCAGTTCAACTAGTCCGGGGGAGCAGTACTTC.

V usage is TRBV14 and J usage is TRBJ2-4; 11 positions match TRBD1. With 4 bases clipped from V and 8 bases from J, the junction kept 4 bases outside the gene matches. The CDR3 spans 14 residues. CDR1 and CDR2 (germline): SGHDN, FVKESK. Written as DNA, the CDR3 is TGTGCCAGCAGCCCAGGACAGGGGGCGTACATTCAGTACTTC. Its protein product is CASSPGQGAYIQYF.

CDR3 protein: CASSQQGSGANVLTF. DNA of the CDR3: TGTGCCAGCAGCCAACAGGGATCTGGGGCCAACGTCCTGACTTTC. The chain uses TRBV3-1 (or the pseudogene TRBV3-2) and TRBJ2-6, with D perhaps TRBD1 (5 bases). With 2 bases removed from V and 1 base from J, the gap between germline ends came to 6 bases. Germline loops: CDR1 LGHDT, CDR2 YNNKEL (reference sequence). The CDR3 spans 15 residues.

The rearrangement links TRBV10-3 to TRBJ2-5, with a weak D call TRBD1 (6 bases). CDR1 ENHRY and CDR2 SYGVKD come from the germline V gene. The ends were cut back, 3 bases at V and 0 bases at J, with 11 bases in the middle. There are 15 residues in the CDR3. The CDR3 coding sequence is TGTGCCATCAGTGACGGACAGAGTTACCAAGAGACCCAGTACTTC. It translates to CAISDGQSYQETQYF.

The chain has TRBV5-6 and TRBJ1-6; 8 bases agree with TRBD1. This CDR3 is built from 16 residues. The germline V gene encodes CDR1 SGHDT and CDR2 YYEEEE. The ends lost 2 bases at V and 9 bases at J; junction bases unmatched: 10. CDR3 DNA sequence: TGTGCCAGCAGCTTTGGGACAGGAGACCAGAGTTCACCCCTCCACTTT. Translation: CASSFGTGDQSSPLHF.

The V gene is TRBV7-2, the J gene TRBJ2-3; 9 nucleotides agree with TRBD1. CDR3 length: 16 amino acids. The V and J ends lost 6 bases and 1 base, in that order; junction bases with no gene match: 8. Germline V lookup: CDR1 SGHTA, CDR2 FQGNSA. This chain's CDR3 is CASSHWTGEGTDTQYF. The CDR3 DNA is TGTGCCAGCAGTCACTGGACAGGGGAGGGCACAGATACGCAGTATTTT.

CDR3 in amino acids: CASSMRTSRGTGELFF. DNA of the CDR3: TGCGCCAGCAGTATGAGGACTAGCAGGGGAACCGGGGAGCTGTTTTTT. The chain joins TRBV5-1 to TRBJ2-2; 8 positions match TRBD2. CDR1 and CDR2 from the germline V gene are SGHRS and YFSETQ. J gave up 5 bases and V 5 bases, and 11 bases lay outside the gene matches. This CDR3 spans 16 amino acids. Full variable domain (missing parts from reference TRBV5-1 and TRBJ2-2): KAGVTQTPRYLIKTRGQQVTLSCSPISGHRSVSWYQQTPGQGLQFLFEYFSETQRNKGNFPGRFSGRQFSNSRSEMNVSTLELGDSALYLCASSMRTSRGTGELFFGEGSRLTVL.

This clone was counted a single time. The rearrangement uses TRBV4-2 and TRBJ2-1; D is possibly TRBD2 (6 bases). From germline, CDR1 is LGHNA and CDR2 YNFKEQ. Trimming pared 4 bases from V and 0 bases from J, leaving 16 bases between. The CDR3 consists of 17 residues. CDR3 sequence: CASSLRSSASSYNEQFF. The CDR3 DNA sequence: TGTGCCAGCAGCCTGAGATCTAGCGCTAGCTCCTACAATGAGCAGTTCTTC.

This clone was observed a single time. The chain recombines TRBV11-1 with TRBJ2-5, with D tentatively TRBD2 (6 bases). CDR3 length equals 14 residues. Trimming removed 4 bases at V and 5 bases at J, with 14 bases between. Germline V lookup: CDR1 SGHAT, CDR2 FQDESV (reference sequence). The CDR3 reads CASSSEGRRETQYF. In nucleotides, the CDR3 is TGTGCCAGCAGCTCCGAGGGGAGGAGGGAGACCCAGTACTTC.

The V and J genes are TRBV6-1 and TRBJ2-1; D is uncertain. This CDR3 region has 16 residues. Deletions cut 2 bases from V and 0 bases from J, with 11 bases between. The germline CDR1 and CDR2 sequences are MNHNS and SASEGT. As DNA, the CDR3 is TGTGCCAGCAGTGAACACTCTCTCTCCTCCTACAATGAGCAGTTCTTC. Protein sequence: CASSEHSLSSYNEQFF.

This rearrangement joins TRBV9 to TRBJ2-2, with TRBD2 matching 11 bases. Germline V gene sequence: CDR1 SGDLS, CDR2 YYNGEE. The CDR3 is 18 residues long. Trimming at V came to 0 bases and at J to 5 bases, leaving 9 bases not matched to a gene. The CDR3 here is CASSVGLAGTLRTGELFF. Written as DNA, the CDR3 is TGTGCCAGCAGCGTAGGACTAGCGGGGACTCTGAGGACCGGGGAGCTGTTTTTT.

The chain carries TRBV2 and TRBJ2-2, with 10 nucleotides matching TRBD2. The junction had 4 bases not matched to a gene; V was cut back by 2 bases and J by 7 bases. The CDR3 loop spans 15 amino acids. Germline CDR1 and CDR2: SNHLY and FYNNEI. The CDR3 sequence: CASSETSGIYGELFF. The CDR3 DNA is TGTGCCAGCAGTGAAACTAGCGGGATTTACGGGGAGCTGTTTTTT.

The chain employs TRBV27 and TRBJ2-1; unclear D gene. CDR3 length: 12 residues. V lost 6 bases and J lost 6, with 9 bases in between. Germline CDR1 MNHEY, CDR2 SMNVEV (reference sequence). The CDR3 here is CASSLHSNEQFF. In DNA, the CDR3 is TGTGCCAGCAGCCTCCACTCCAATGAGCAGTTCTTC.

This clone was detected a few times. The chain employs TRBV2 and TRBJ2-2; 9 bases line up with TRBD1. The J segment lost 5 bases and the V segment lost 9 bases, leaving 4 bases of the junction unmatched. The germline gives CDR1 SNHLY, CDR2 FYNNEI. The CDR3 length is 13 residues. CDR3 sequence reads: CARRGTGTGELFF. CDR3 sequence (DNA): TGTGCCAGAAGGGGGACAGGGACCGGGGAGCTGTTTTTT. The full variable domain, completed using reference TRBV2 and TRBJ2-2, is EPEVTQTPSHQVTQMGQEVILRCVPISNHLYFYWYRQILGQKVEFLVSFYNNEISEKSEIFDDQFSVERPDGSNFTLKIRSTKLEDSAMYFCARRGTGTGELFFGEGSRLTVL.

CDR3 nucleotides: TGTGCCAGCAGTGCCCGGCGGGGCGCGCAGATCACCGGGGAGCTGTTTTTT. The encoded protein is CASSARRGAQITGELFF. The V gene is TRBV6-1, the J gene TRBJ2-2, with a weak D call TRBD2 (6 bases). The germline CDR1 and CDR2 sequences are MNHNS and SASEGT. The CDR3 consists of 17 residues. Trimming removed 4 bases at V and 4 bases at J, with 19 bases between.